The clone carrying this TCR beta chain is a singleton in its sample. Some clones are missing from TCRdb's copy, which holds only in-frame ones; the method was immunoSEQ multiplex PCR. This sample yields around 320,000 clones, of which roughly nine tenths are seen a single time; approximately 2.9% belongs to the top ten. CDR1 SGHTA and CDR2 FQGNSA come from the germline V gene. The V and J ends lost 1 base and 0 bases respectively, with 5 bases between them. This CDR3 contains 14 residues. This sample was included in a study of blood T cell repertoires in COVID-19. This rearrangement joins TRBV7-2 to TRBJ2-3; the D is unclear. Sequencing was carried out using PBMCs or T cells enriched from blood (not recorded which). This clonotype was sampled from a woman aged 50 to 60 who had been exposed to COVID-19. CDR3 coding DNA: TGTGCCAGCAGCTTAGGTACTAGCACAGATACGCAGTATTTT. It yields the protein CASSLGTSTDTQYF.